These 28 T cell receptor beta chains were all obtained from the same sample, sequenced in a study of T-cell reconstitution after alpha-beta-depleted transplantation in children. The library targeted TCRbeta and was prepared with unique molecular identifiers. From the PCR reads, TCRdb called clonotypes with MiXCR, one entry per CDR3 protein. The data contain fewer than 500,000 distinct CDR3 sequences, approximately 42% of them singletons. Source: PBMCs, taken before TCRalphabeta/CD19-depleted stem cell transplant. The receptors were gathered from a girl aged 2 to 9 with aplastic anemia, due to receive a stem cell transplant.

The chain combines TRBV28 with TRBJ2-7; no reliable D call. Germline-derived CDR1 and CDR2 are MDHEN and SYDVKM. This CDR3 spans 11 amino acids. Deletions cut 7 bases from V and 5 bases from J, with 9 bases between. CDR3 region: CASTNYDEQYF. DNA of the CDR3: TGTGCCAGCACTAATTATGACGAGCAGTACTTC.

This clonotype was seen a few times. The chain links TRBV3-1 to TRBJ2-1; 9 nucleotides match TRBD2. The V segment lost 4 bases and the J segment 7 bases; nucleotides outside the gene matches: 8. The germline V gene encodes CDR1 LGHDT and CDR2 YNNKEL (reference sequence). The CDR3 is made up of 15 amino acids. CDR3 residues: CASSRTSEQGNEQFF. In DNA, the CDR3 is TGTGCCAGCAGCCGGACTAGCGAGCAGGGGAATGAGCAGTTCTTC.

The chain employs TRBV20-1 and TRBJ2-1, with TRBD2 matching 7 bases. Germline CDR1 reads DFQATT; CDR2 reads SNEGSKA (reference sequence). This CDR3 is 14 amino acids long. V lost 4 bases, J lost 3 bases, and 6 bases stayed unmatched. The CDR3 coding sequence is TGCAGTGCTATCCGCGGGGGATACTACAATGAGCAGTTCTTC. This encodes CSAIRGGYYNEQFF.

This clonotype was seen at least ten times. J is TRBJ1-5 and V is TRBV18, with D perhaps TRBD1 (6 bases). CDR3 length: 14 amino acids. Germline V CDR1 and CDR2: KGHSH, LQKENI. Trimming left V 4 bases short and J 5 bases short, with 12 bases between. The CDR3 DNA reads TGTGCCAGCTCACTGGGGGGGCCGGATCAGCCCCAGCATTTT. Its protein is CASSLGGPDQPQHF.

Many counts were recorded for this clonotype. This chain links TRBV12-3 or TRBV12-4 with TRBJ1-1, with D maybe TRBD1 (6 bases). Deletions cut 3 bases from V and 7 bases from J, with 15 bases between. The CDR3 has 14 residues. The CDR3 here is CASSLLSGAIEAFF. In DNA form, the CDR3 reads TGTGCCAGCAGTTTGTTATCGGGGGCGATTGAAGCTTTCTTT.

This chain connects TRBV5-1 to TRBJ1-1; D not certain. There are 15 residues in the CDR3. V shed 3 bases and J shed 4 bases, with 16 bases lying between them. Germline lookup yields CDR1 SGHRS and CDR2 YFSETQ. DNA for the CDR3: TGCGCCAGCAGCTCCGGCGTGGGGTCGGGCACTGAAGCTTTCTTT. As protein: CASSSGVGSGTEAFF.

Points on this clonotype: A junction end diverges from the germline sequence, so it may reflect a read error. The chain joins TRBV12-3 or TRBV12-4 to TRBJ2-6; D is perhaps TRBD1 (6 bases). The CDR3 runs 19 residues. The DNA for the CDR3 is TGTGCCAGCTGTTTAGCGCCAGGGGCGGTTTCAAGGGGGGCCAACGTCCTGACTTTC. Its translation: CASCLAPGAVSRGANVLTF.

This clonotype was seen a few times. The CDR3 sequence is CASSSSPQREQYF. The CDR3 DNA follows: TGTGCCAGCAGTTCCAGCCCCCAGAGGGAGCAGTACTTC. V gene TRBV28 combines with J gene TRBJ2-7, with D uncertain. Germline V CDR1 and CDR2: MDHEN, SYDVKM. Trimming removed 4 bases from V and 7 bases from J, with 14 bases in between. The CDR3 has 13 residues.

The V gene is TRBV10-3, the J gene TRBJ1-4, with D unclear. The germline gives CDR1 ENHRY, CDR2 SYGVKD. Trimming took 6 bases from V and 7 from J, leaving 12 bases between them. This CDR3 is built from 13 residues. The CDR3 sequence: CAISIKGGEKLFF. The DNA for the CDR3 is TGTGCCATCAGCATTAAGGGAGGTGAAAAACTGTTTTTT.

The CDR3 DNA follows: TGTGCCAGCAGCCATCACCAGATGGGACTACCATACAATGAGCAGTTCTTC. Amino acids: CASSHHQMGLPYNEQFF. The chain joins TRBV28 to TRBJ2-1; 7 bases line up with TRBD2. This CDR3 has 17 residues. Trimming at V came to 6 bases and at J to 4 bases, leaving 15 bases not matched to a gene. Germline V gives CDR1 MDHEN, CDR2 SYDVKM.

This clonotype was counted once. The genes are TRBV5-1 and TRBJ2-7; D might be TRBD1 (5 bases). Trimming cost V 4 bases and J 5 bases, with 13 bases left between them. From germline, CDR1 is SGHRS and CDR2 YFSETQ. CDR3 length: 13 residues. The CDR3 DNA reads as TGCGCCAGCAGCCCCCGCCCCAGGGACGAGCAGTACTTC. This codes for CASSPRPRDEQYF.

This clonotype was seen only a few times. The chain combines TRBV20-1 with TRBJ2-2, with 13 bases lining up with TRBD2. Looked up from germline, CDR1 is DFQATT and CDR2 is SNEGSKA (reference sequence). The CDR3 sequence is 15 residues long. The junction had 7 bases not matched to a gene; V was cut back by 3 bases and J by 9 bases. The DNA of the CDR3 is TGCAGTGCTAGCGGGACTAGCGGGATCGTTCGGGAGCTGTTTTTT. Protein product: CSASGTSGIVRELFF.

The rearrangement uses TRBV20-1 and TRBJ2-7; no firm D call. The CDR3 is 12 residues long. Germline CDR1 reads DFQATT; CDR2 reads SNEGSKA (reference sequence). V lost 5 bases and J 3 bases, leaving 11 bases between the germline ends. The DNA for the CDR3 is TGCAGTGCTGATTCACTACTCTACGAGCAGTACTTC. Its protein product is CSADSLLYEQYF.

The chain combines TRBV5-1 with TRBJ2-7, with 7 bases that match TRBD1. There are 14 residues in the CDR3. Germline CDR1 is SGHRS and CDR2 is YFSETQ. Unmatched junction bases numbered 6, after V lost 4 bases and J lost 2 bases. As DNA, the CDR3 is TGCGCCAGCAGCGGATGGGACAGAGCCTACGAGCAGTACTTC. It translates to CASSGWDRAYEQYF. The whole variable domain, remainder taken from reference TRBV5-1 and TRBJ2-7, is KAGVTQTPRYLIKTRGQQVTLSCSPISGHRSVSWYQQTPGQGLQFLFEYFSETQRNKGNFPGRFSGRQFSNSRSEMNVSTLELGDSALYLCASSGWDRAYEQYFGPGTRLTVT.

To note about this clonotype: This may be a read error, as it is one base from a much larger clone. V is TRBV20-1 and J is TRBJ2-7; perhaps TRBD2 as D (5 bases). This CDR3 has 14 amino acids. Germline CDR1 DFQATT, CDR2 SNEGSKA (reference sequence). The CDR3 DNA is TGCAGTGCTCCCCTAGCAGCGAGCTCCTACGAGCAGCACTTC. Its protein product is CSAPLAASSYEQHF.

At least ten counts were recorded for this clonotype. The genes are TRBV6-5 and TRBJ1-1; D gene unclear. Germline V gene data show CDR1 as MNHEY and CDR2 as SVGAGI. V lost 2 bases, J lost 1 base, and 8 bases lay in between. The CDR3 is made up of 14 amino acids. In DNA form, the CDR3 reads TGTGCCAGCAGTTACGAGGGTTGGAACACTGAAGCTTTCTTT. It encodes CASSYEGWNTEAFF.

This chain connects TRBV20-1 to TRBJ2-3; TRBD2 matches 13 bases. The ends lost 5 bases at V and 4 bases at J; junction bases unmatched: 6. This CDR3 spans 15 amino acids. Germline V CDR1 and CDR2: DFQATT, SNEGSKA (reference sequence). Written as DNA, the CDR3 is TGCAGTGCTCTCCGGACTAGCGGGGGACCAGATACGCAGTATTTT. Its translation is CSALRTSGGPDTQYF.

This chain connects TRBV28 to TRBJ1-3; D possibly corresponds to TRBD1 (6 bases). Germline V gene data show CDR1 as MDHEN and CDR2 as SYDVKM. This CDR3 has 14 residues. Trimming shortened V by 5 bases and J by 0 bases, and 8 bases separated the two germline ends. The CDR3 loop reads CASSQGSSGNTIYF. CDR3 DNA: TGTGCCAGCAGTCAGGGGAGCTCTGGAAACACCATATATTTT.

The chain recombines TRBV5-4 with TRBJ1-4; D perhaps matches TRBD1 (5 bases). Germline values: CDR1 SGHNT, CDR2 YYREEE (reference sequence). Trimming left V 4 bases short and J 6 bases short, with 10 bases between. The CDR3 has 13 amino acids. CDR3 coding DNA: TGTGCCAGCAGCCCAGGGACCTATGAAAAACTGTTTTTT. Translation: CASSPGTYEKLFF.

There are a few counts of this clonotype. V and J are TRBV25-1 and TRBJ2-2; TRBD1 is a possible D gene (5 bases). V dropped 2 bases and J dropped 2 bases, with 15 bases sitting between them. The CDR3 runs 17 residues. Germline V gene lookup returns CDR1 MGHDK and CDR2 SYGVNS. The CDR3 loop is CASSESPRQPNTGELFF. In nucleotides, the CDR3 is TGTGCCAGCAGTGAAAGTCCCCGACAGCCAAACACCGGGGAGCTGTTTTTT.

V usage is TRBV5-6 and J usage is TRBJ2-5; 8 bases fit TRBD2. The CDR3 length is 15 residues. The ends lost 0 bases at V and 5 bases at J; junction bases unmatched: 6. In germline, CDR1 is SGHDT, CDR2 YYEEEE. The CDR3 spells CASSLAGGARETQYF. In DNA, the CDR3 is TGTGCCAGCAGCTTGGCGGGGGGGGCGAGGGAGACCCAGTACTTC.

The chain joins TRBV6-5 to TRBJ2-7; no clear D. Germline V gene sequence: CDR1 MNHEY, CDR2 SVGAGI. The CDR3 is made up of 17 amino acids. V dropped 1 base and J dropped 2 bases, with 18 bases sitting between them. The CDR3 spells CASSYLSTFRSPYEQYF. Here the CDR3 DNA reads TGTGCCAGCAGTTACTTGTCAACTTTTCGTTCCCCCTACGAGCAGTACTTC.

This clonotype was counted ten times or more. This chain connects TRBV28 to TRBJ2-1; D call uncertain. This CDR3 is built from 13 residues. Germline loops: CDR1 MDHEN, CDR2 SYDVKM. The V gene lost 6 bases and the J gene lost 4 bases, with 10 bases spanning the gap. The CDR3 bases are TGTGCCAGCAGCCCAGAGACGTACAATGAGCAGTTCTTC. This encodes CASSPETYNEQFF.

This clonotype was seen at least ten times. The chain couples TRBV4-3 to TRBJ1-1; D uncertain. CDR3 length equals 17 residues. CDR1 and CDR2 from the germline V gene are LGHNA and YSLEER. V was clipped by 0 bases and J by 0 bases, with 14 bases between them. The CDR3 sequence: CASSQDLKRFMNTEAFF. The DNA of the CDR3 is TGCGCCAGCAGCCAAGATCTTAAACGCTTTATGAACACTGAAGCTTTCTTT.

The DNA for the CDR3 is TGCAGCGTTGATGGGGGACCGGTCCAGGGCCCCTACACAGATACGCAGTATTTT. Protein: CSVDGGPVQGPYTDTQYF. V is TRBV29-1 and J is TRBJ2-3; D assignment may be TRBD1 or TRBD2 (5 bases each). The CDR3 covers 18 residues. From germline, CDR1 is SQVTM and CDR2 ANQGSEA. V lost 3 bases and J lost 2, with 24 bases in between.

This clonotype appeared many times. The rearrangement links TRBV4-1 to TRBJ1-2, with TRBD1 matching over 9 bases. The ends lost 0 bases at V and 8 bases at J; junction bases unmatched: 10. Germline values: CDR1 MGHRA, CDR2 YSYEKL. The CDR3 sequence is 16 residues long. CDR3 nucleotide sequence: TGCGCCAGCAGCCAAGACCCCGGACAGGGGCGCCAAGGCTACACCTTC. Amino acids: CASSQDPGQGRQGYTF.

The CDR3, as DNA: TGCGCCAGCAGCTTGGCAAGGGGACACGCCACAGATACGCAGTATTTT. Translating it yields CASSLARGHATDTQYF. The chain combines TRBV5-1 with TRBJ2-3; D perhaps matches TRBD1 (6 bases). Germline V lookup: CDR1 SGHRS, CDR2 YFSETQ. This CDR3 comprises 16 residues. Trimming took 0 bases from V and 2 from J, leaving 13 bases between them.

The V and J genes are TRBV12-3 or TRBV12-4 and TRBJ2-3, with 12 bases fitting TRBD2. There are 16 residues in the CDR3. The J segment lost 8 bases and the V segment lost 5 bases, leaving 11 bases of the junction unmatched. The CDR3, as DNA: TGTGCCAGCAGTCCGACTAGCGGGAGCCCTGGGGGTACGCAGTATTTT. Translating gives CASSPTSGSPGGTQYF.